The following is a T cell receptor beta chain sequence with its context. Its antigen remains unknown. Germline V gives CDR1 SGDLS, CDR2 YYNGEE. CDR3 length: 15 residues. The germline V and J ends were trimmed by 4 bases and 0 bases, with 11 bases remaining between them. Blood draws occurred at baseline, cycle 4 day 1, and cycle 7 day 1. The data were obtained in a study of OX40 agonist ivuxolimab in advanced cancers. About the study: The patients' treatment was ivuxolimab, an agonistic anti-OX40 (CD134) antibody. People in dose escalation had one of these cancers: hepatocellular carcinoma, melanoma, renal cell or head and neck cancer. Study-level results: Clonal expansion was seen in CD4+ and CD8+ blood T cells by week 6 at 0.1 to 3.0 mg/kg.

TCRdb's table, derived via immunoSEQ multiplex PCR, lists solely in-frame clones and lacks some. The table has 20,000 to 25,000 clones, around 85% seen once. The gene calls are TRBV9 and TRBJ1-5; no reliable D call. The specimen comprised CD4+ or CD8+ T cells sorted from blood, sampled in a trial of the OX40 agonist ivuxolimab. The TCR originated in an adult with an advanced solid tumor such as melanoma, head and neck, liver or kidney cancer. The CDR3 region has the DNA TGTGCCAGCAGCTACTATGCCGATAGCAATCAGCCCCAGCATTTT. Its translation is CASSYYADSNQPQHF.